Listed here are 11 T cell receptor beta chains from one sample, sequenced in a study of T cell responses to AZD1222 COVID-19 vaccine. The protocol was immunoSEQ multiplex PCR, while the TCRdb copy is restricted to in-frame clones and leaves out a portion. This sample has some 180,000 clones, with roughly 92% found just once. The specimen comprised peripheral blood, sampled 28 days after the second AZD1222 dose. These receptors were collected from an adult who received the AZD1222 COVID-19 vaccine.

CDR3 sequence: CASTTGGAYGYTF. The CDR3 coding sequence is TGTGCCAGCACCACAGGGGGCGCCTATGGCTACACCTTC. This sequence joins TRBV6-5 and TRBJ1-2, with TRBD1 matching 9 bases. J lost 4 bases, V lost 7 bases, and 4 bases had no gene match. Germline lookup yields CDR1 MNHEY and CDR2 SVGAGI. The CDR3 has 13 amino acids.

J is TRBJ1-2 and V is TRBV7-9, with a tentative D call TRBD1 (5 bases). The germline V gene encodes CDR1 SEHNR and CDR2 FQNEAQ (reference sequence). The CDR3 is 14 amino acids. Trimming removed 1 base from V and 4 bases from J, with 10 bases in between. The CDR3 DNA is TGTGCCAGCAGCTTAGGACAGAGCAGCTATGGCTACACCTTC. The encoded protein is CASSLGQSSYGYTF.

The rearrangement links TRBV5-1 to TRBJ2-3; D remains ambiguous. Germline V gene data show CDR1 as SGHRS and CDR2 as YFSETQ. The CDR3 extends over 12 amino acids. V was trimmed by 0 bases and J by 4 bases, leaving 3 bases between them. CDR3 loop: CASSLGADTQYF. CDR3 in DNA: TGCGCCAGCAGCTTGGGAGCAGATACGCAGTATTTT.

This rearrangement joins TRBV5-1 to TRBJ1-5; unclear D gene. The CDR3 is 14 amino acids. V lost 0 bases and J 3 bases, leaving 7 bases between the germline ends. Germline assignment: CDR1 SGHRS and CDR2 YFSETQ. In nucleotides, the CDR3 is TGCGCCAGCAGCTTGGCAGGACTCAATCAGCCCCAGCATTTT. This sequence encodes CASSLAGLNQPQHF.

V gene TRBV18 combines with J gene TRBJ2-1, with TRBD2 as a possible D gene (6 bases). CDR3 length: 18 amino acids. With 3 bases removed from V and 0 bases from J, the gap between germline ends came to 18 bases. CDR1 and CDR2 (germline): KGHSH, LQKENI. The CDR3 here is CASSPSARGTRSYNEQFF. The CDR3 bases are TGTGCCAGCTCACCTTCCGCTCGGGGGACCCGCTCCTACAATGAGCAGTTCTTC.

CDR3 amino acids: CASSQRRTSGRTDTQYF. The CDR3 DNA reads TGTGCCAGCAGCCAGCGAAGGACTAGCGGGAGGACAGATACGCAGTATTTT. This sequence joins TRBV4-2 and TRBJ2-3, with 14 bases identical to TRBD2. Germline V gene data show CDR1 as LGHNA and CDR2 as YNFKEQ. This CDR3 is built from 17 residues. The V gene end was trimmed by 3 bases and the J gene end by 3 bases; junction bases not matched to a gene: 5.

V usage is TRBV28 and J usage is TRBJ2-7, with 8 positions matching TRBD2. This CDR3 is 14 amino acids long. The germline V gene has CDR1 MDHEN and CDR2 SYDVKM. V lost 5 bases and J lost 9; bases outside the gene matches: 12. The CDR3 sequence: CASSTHVRAGGQYF. The CDR3 bases are TGTGCCAGCAGTACCCATGTGCGGGCGGGGGGGCAGTACTTC.

The gene calls are TRBV28 and TRBJ1-2; possibly TRBD1 for D (5 bases). The CDR3 has 14 amino acids. V gave up 5 bases and J gave up 0 bases, with 10 bases separating them. Germline assignment: CDR1 MDHEN and CDR2 SYDVKM. The CDR3, as DNA: TGTGCCAGCAGTCCGGGGGGGACTAACTATGGCTACACCTTC. Residues: CASSPGGTNYGYTF.

The chain uses TRBV3-1 (or the pseudogene TRBV3-2) and TRBJ1-4; 7 positions agree with TRBD1. CDR3 length: 16 residues. V shed 1 base, J shed 5 bases, and the junction held 7 bases outside the gene matches. CDR1 is LGHDT, CDR2 YNNKEL, per germline (reference sequence). The CDR3, as DNA: TGTGCCAGCAGCCAAGCCGTGATCAGGGGGAATGAAAAACTGTTTTTT. As protein: CASSQAVIRGNEKLFF.

This sequence joins TRBV6-5 and TRBJ1-1; D not certain. The CDR3 contains 14 residues. Trimming removed 0 bases at V and 4 bases at J, with 9 bases between. The germline V gene has CDR1 MNHEY and CDR2 SVGAGI. CDR3 sequence: CASSYSWGGTEAFF. The CDR3 DNA reads TGTGCCAGCAGTTACTCGTGGGGTGGCACTGAAGCTTTCTTT.

A single count supports this clone. This chain joins TRBV10-3 and TRBJ1-3; tentative D call: TRBD1 (5 bases). This CDR3 has 15 residues. The V end was cut by 7 bases, the J end by 1 base, with 14 bases between. Looked up from germline, CDR1 is ENHRY and CDR2 is SYGVKD. CDR3 bases: TGTGCCATCACCGCCGACAGATCTTCTGGAAACACCATATATTTT. Its translation is CAITADRSSGNTIYF.